The 25 T cell receptor beta chains below come from one sample, sequenced in a study of cytomegalovirus exposure and HLA in healthy donors. PCR amplification relied on 60 Vbeta primers (plus 13 Jbeta primers). Sequenced by immunoSEQ multiplex PCR; TCRdb stores in-frame clones only, minus some. The sample includes about 120,000 clones, about four fifths of them seen just once. The material sequenced was PBMCs. All receptors come from a woman in her thirties or forties in good health and CMV-seronegative.

This rearrangement joins TRBV4-1 to TRBJ2-5, with TRBD2 matching over 12 bases. V shed 5 bases and J 4 bases; nucleotides not matched to a gene: 14. The CDR3 covers 18 residues. CDR1 and CDR2 from the germline V gene are MGHRA and YSYEKL. Written as DNA, the CDR3 is TGCGCCAGCAGCTCCAGGCAGAGACTAGCGGGAGCTTCAGAGACCCAGTACTTC. Protein: CASSSRQRLAGASETQYF.

This chain links TRBV7-9 with TRBJ2-7; 11 bases align to TRBD1. Germline CDR1 and CDR2: SEHNR and FQNEAQ (reference sequence). The ends lost 1 base at V and 5 bases at J; junction bases unmatched: 4. The CDR3 covers 15 residues. CDR3 sequence (DNA): TGTGCCAGCAGCTTAGTCGGACAGGGGGCGAACGAGCAGTACTTC. Protein: CASSLVGQGANEQYF.

The chain is built from TRBV4-2 and TRBJ2-5, with TRBD1 matching 9 bases. There are 15 residues in the CDR3. The V gene end was trimmed by 3 bases and the J gene end by 11 bases; junction bases not matched to a gene: 13. Germline CDR1 LGHNA, CDR2 YNFKEQ. The CDR3 DNA sequence: TGTGCCAGCAGCCAGCTAACAGGGGGCTCTTGGGAGCAGTACTTC. Translation: CASSQLTGGSWEQYF.

The V and J genes are TRBV5-1 and TRBJ1-2, with TRBD1 as a possible D gene (5 bases). The CDR3 runs to 13 residues. The V gene's germline CDR1 is SGHRS and CDR2 YFSETQ. V gave up 2 bases and J gave up 6 bases, with 11 bases separating them. CDR3 DNA sequence: TGCGCCAGCAGCTTTGGAGGGGTGGATGGCTACACCTTC. Translating it yields CASSFGGVDGYTF.

The chain joins TRBV19 to TRBJ1-5; D gene ambiguous. V gave up 7 bases and J gave up 3 bases, with 13 bases separating them. This CDR3 region has 14 residues. Germline values: CDR1 LNHDA, CDR2 SQIVND (reference sequence). CDR3 in DNA: TGTGCCAGTACCCCGTCCCAGAACAATCAGCCCCAGCATTTT. It is translated as CASTPSQNNQPQHF.

The table lists this clone with a few counts. The J gene is TRBJ2-1, the V gene TRBV29-1; 11 nucleotides agree with TRBD2. The CDR3 loop spans 12 amino acids. Germline V lookup: CDR1 SQVTM, CDR2 ANQGSEA. V gave up 2 bases and J gave up 10 bases; unmatched junction bases: 1. CDR3 sequence (DNA): TGCAGCGTTGAATCTAGCGGGGGGGAGCAGTTCTTC. The encoded protein is CSVESSGGEQFF.

The J gene is TRBJ2-7, the V gene TRBV6-5; 12 nucleotides match TRBD2. Germline CDR1 reads MNHEY; CDR2 reads SVGAGI. This CDR3 spans 15 amino acids. With V trimmed by 6 bases and J by 4 bases, 7 bases remained unmatched. The CDR3 loop is CASSSEGLAGYEQYF. CDR3 DNA sequence: TGTGCCAGCAGCTCTGAGGGACTAGCGGGTTACGAGCAGTACTTC.

The chain carries TRBV7-3 and TRBJ2-6; D ambiguous. The CDR3 spans 14 residues. Germline CDR1 SGHTA, CDR2 FQGTGA. Trimming took off 5 bases at V and 4 bases at J, with 9 bases between the two ends. The CDR3: CASSHGSGANVLTF. Written as DNA, the CDR3 is TGTGCCAGCAGCCACGGTTCCGGGGCCAACGTCCTGACTTTC.

J is TRBJ1-2 and V is TRBV27; TRBD1 aligns across 9 bases. V lost 5 bases and J lost 0; bases outside the gene matches: 10. The germline gives CDR1 MNHEY, CDR2 SMNVEV (reference sequence). The CDR3 length is 17 residues. CDR3: CASSPDPGQGSNYGYTF. DNA for the CDR3: TGTGCCAGCAGTCCTGATCCGGGACAGGGTTCTAACTATGGCTACACCTTC.

V and J are TRBV19 and TRBJ1-1; the D gene is possibly TRBD1 (5 bases). The germline V gene encodes CDR1 LNHDA and CDR2 SQIVND (reference sequence). The CDR3 spans 15 residues. The ends were cut back, 6 bases at V and 0 bases at J, with 14 bases in the middle. Here the CDR3 DNA reads TGTGCCAGTAGGAACCAGGGATTCCTGAACACTGAAGCTTTCTTT. Amino acid sequence: CASRNQGFLNTEAFF.

The J gene is TRBJ1-2, the V gene TRBV7-9; D ambiguous. The ends were cut back, 3 bases at V and 8 bases at J, with 13 bases in the middle. Germline V gene sequence: CDR1 SEHNR, CDR2 FQNEAQ (reference sequence). This CDR3 is 13 amino acids long. The CDR3 DNA follows: TGTGCCAGCAGCTTTCTTGAGGGTCGAGGCTACACCTTC. Residues: CASSFLEGRGYTF.

This clone was observed a single time. The gene calls are TRBV13 and TRBJ2-7; a weak D match, TRBD1 (6 bases). The CDR3 has 12 amino acids. V lost 3 bases and J lost 7, with 10 bases in between. The germline V gene encodes CDR1 PRHDT and CDR2 FYEKMQ (reference sequence). Written as DNA, the CDR3 is TGTGCCAGCAGCTTCGAGCAGGGGGAGCAGTACTTC. This codes for CASSFEQGEQYF.

The chain couples TRBV29-1 to TRBJ2-1, with a possible D match to TRBD2 (7 bases). Per the germline V gene, CDR1 is SQVTM and CDR2 is ANQGSEA. V was clipped by 4 bases and J by 8 bases, with 15 bases between them. The CDR3 extends over 13 amino acids. CDR3 DNA: TGCAGCGTTGTTGGGGGGGGCAAGGATGAGCAGTTCTTC. Translation: CSVVGGGKDEQFF.

This rearrangement joins TRBV6-5 to TRBJ1-2; D unclear. V was cut by 0 bases and J by 7 bases, with 9 bases left in between. Germline lookup yields CDR1 MNHEY and CDR2 SVGAGI. The CDR3 runs to 13 residues. CDR3 sequence (DNA): TGTGCCAGCAGTTACTCGGAGGGTTCTGGCTACACCTTC. Translation gives CASSYSEGSGYTF.

This chain uses TRBV30 with TRBJ2-3; the match to TRBD2 covers 8 bases. The CDR3 totals 16 residues. Germline values: CDR1 GTSNPN, CDR2 SVGIG (reference sequence). V shed 2 bases and J 1 base; nucleotides not matched to a gene: 8. CDR3 coding DNA: TGTGCCTGGAGTATCGGGCGGGGGGCTCGCACAGATACGCAGTATTTT. The encoded protein is CAWSIGRGARTDTQYF.

In its sample, this clone was seen once. The rearrangement links TRBV7-2 to TRBJ2-7; 11 nucleotides align to TRBD1. V shed 5 bases, J shed 2 bases, and the junction held 2 bases outside the gene matches. Germline CDR1 reads SGHTA; CDR2 reads FQGNSA. This CDR3 has 14 residues. CDR3 sequence: CASSRDRGTYEQYF. DNA for the CDR3: TGTGCCAGCAGCCGGGACAGGGGGACCTACGAGCAGTACTTC.

In this sample, this clone turned up once. The V call is TRBV19, the J call TRBJ2-2, with 8 bases fitting TRBD2. The trim removed 4 bases at V and 1 base at J, leaving 8 bases unmatched. Germline V gives CDR1 LNHDA, CDR2 SQIVND (reference sequence). The CDR3 length is 17 residues. As DNA, the CDR3 is TGTGCCAGTAGTACCATCAGCGGGGGCTGGAACACCGGGGAGCTGTTTTTT. As protein: CASSTISGGWNTGELFF. Full variable domain (rest looked up from reference TRBV19 and TRBJ2-2): DGGITQSPKYLFRKEGQNVTLSCEQNLNHDAMYWYRQDPGQGLRLIYYSQIVNDFQKGDIAEGYSVSREKKESFPLTVTSAQKNPTAFYLCASSTISGGWNTGELFFGEGSRLTVL.

The CDR3 region has the DNA TGTGCCAGCAGTTCGTGGCGGGGGGATTACAATGAGCAGTTCTTC. Translating gives CASSSWRGDYNEQFF. The chain recombines TRBV25-1 with TRBJ2-1; 8 nucleotides line up with TRBD2. Germline V CDR1 and CDR2: MGHDK, SYGVNS. CDR3 length: 15 amino acids. V trimming: 5 bases; J trimming: 4 bases; junction bases outside the gene matches: 7.

The gene calls are TRBV7-3 and TRBJ2-1, with 8 bases identical to TRBD2. V lost 1 base to trimming and J lost 7 bases; unmatched junction nucleotides: 12. This CDR3 comprises 17 residues. Germline V gives CDR1 SGHTA, CDR2 FQGTGA. The CDR3 protein is CASSLNRVGRAGNEQFF. CDR3 bases: TGTGCCAGCAGCTTAAATCGGGTCGGGAGGGCTGGAAATGAGCAGTTCTTC.

V is TRBV6-6 and J is TRBJ1-1, with D possibly matching TRBD1 (6 bases). This CDR3 comprises 14 residues. Trimming stripped 10 bases from V and 1 base from J, with 16 bases between. In germline, CDR1 is MNHNY, CDR2 SVGAGI (reference sequence). The CDR3 nucleotides read TGTGCCATCCGCGGGGGGGGGCCGAACACTGAAGCTTTCTTT. Protein sequence: CAIRGGGPNTEAFF.

The chain combines TRBV2 with TRBJ1-1; no firm D call. V was clipped by 9 bases and J by 1 base, with 12 bases between them. The CDR3 is 13 amino acids. From germline, CDR1 is SNHLY and CDR2 FYNNEI. CDR3 coding DNA: TGTGCCAGGGTTGGGGAGAGGAACACTGAAGCTTTCTTT. Its protein is CARVGERNTEAFF. Supplemented by reference TRBV2 and TRBJ1-1, the full variable domain reads EPEVTQTPSHQVTQMGQEVILRCVPISNHLYFYWYRQILGQKVEFLVSFYNNEISEKSEIFDDQFSVERPDGSNFTLKIRSTKLEDSAMYFCARVGERNTEAFFGQGTRLTVV.

This chain links TRBV7-8 with TRBJ2-7; D might be TRBD1 (5 bases). The CDR3 length is 12 residues. The germline V gene has CDR1 SGHVS and CDR2 FQNEAQ. Trimming took 5 bases from V and 3 from J, leaving 8 bases between them. The CDR3 nucleotides are TGTGCCAGCAGCAACCAGGGCTACGAGCAGTACTTC. Protein sequence: CASSNQGYEQYF.

This chain connects TRBV11-2 to TRBJ2-5; the match to TRBD2 covers 7 bases. CDR1 SGHAT and CDR2 FQNNGV come from the germline V gene. Trimming took 4 bases from V and 2 from J; bases not matched to a gene: 4. This CDR3 has 14 amino acids. CDR3 nucleotides: TGTGCCAGCAGCTCCGGGACTAAGCAAGAGACCCAGTACTTC. This sequence encodes CASSSGTKQETQYF.

This rearrangement joins TRBV6-6 to TRBJ1-5; 7 bases are a match to TRBD1. Trimming removed 6 bases from V and 0 bases from J; junction bases left unmatched: 2. Germline V gene sequence: CDR1 MNHNY, CDR2 SVGAGI (reference sequence). There are 14 residues in the CDR3. The CDR3 is CASRGDSSNQPQHF. For the CDR3, the DNA is TGTGCCAGCAGGGGGGACAGTAGCAATCAGCCCCAGCATTTT.

This chain uses TRBV12-5 with TRBJ1-1, with TRBD1 matching 7 bases. CDR1 is LGHNT and CDR2 is FRNRAP in the germline V gene. The CDR3 loop spans 16 amino acids. The V and J ends lost 1 base and 6 bases, in that order; junction bases with no gene match: 11. CDR3 coding DNA: TGTGCTAGTGGTTTGGCGCGAAAGACAGGGACCCCTGAAGCTTTCTTT. Translated, it gives CASGLARKTGTPEAFF.